This T cell receptor beta chain was observed in a study of STAT5B mutations in CD4+ large granular lymphocyte leukemia. Study results and caveats: Main leukemic clonotypes were patient-specific, but under 30% appeared at low frequency elsewhere.

V lost 3 bases and J lost 0, with 6 bases in between. The CDR3 is made up of 14 amino acids. CDR1 and CDR2 (germline): SGHAT, FQNNGV. Buffy coats from healthy blood donors served as controls. About this clone itself: Its cognate antigen is unknown.

Using immunoSEQ multiplex PCR, the repertoire was profiled, and TCRdb retains in-frame clones only, with some absent. Seen here are under 25,000 clones, 74% observed once, and the top ten hold 8.5% to 10%. The chain is built from TRBV11-2 and TRBJ1-3; TRBD1 might be the D (5 bases). The receptor was derived from a human donor in good health. Sequenced: CD4+ T cells from blood buffy coats. The CDR3 protein is CASSFRVSGNTIYF. Written as DNA, the CDR3 is TGTGCCAGCAGCTTCAGGGTCTCTGGAAACACCATATATTTT.